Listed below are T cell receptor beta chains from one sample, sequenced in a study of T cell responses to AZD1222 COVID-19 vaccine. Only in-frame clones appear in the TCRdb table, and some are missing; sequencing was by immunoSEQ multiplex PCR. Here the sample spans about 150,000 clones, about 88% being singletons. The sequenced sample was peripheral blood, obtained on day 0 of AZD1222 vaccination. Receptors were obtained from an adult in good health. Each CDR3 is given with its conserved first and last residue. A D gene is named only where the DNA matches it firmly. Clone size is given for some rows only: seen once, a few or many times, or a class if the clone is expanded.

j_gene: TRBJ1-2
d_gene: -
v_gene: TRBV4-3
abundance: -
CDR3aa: CASSQGPTSSGYTF
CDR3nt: TGCGCCAGCAGCCAAGGGCCGACGTCCTCAGGCTACACCTTC

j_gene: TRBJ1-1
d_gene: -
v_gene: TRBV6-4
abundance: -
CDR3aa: CASDGLRWDRTEAFF
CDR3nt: TGTGCCAGCGACGGGTTACGATGGGATCGGACTGAAGCTTTCTTT

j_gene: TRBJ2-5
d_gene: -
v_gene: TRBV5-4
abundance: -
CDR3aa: CASSSGLRETQYF
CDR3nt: TGTGCCAGCAGCTCAGGGTTGCGAGAGACCCAGTACTTC

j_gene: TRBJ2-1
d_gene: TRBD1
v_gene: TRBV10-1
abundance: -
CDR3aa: CALPGGQGDNEQFF
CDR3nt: TGCGCCCTACCGGGGGGACAGGGTGACAATGAGCAGTTCTTC

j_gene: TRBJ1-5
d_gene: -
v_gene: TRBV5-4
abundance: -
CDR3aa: CASSSGLGGQPQHF
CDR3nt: TGTGCCAGCAGCTCTGGTCTTGGTGGTCAGCCCCAGCATTTT

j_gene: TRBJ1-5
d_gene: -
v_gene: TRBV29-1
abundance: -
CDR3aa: CSAQTDRNQPQHF
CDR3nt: TGCAGCGCGCAGACAGACCGCAATCAGCCCCAGCATTTT

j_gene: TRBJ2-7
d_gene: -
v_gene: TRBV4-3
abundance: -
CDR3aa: CASSQSLRTYEQYF
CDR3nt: TGCGCCAGCAGCCAATCACTAAGAACCTACGAGCAGTACTTC

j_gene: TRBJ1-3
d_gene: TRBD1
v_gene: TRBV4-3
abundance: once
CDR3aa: CASSQDQRGRDTIYF
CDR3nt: TGCGCCAGCAGCCAAGATCAGAGGGGGCGAGACACCATATATTTT

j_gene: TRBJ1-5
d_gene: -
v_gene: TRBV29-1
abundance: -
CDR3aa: CSVGAGRTQPQHF
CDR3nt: TGCAGCGTTGGCGCAGGGAGGACTCAGCCCCAGCATTTT

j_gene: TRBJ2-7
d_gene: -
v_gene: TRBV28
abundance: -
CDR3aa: CASSAPGWEQYF
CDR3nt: TGTGCCAGCAGCGCGCCGGGGTGGGAGCAGTACTTC

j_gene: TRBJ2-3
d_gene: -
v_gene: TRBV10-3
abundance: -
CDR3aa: CAISESGFTDTQYF
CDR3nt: TGTGCCATCAGTGAATCCGGATTCACAGATACGCAGTATTTT

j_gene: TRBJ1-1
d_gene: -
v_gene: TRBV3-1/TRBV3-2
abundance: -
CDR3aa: CASSQGRDAFF
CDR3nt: TGTGCCAGCAGCCAAGGAAGGGACGCTTTCTTT

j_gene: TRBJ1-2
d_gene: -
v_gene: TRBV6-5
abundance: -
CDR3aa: CASNSQGGGYTF
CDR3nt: TGTGCCAGCAACTCCCAGGGAGGTGGCTACACCTTC

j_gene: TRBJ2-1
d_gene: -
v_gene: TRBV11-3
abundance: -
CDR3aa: CASSIITGRGGNEQFF
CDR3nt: TGTGCCAGCAGCATTATTACAGGGAGGGGGGGCAATGAGCAGTTCTTC

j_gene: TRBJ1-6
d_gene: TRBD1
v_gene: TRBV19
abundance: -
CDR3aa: CASSTATGTNSPLHF
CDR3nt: TGTGCCAGTAGTACTGCGACAGGGACTAATTCACCCCTCCACTTT

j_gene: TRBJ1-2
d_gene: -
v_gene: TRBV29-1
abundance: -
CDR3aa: CSVEPQGSLYGYTF
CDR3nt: TGCAGCGTTGAACCCCAGGGGAGCCTCTATGGCTACACCTTC

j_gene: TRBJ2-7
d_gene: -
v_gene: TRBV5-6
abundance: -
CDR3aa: CASSLSVTYEQYF
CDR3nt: TGTGCCAGCAGCTTGTCCGTGACCTACGAGCAGTACTTC

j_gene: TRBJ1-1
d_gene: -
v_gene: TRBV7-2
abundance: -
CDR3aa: CASSLIGGTEAFF
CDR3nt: TGTGCCAGCAGCTTAATAGGGGGGACTGAAGCTTTCTTT

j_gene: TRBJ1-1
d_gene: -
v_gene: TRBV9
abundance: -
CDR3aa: CASSVRDRAAETEAFF
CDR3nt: TGTGCCAGCAGCGTCCGGGATAGGGCAGCGGAAACTGAAGCTTTCTTT

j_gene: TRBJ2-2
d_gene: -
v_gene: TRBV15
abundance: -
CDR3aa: CATRVDATGELFF
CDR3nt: TGTGCCACCAGGGTCGACGCCACCGGGGAGCTGTTTTTT

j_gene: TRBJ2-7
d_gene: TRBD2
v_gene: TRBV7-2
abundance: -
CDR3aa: CASRWTSGPYEQYF
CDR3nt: TGTGCCAGCAGATGGACTAGCGGTCCCTACGAGCAGTACTTC

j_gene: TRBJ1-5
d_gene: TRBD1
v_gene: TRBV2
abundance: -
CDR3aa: CASSIQTGPNQPQHF
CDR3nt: TGTGCCAGCAGTATCCAGACAGGGCCCAATCAGCCCCAGCATTTT

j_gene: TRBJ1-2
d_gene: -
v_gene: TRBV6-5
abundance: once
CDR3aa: CASSYSPGTNYGYTF
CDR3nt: TGTGCCAGCAGTTACTCCCCAGGGACTAACTATGGCTACACCTTC

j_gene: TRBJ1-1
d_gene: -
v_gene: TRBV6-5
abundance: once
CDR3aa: CASSRAGTENTEAFF
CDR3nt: TGTGCCAGCAGTCGCGCCGGGACTGAGAACACTGAAGCTTTCTTT

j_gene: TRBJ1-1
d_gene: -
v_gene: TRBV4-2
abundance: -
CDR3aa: CASSQDRGLNTEAFF
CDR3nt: TGTGCCAGCAGCCAAGACAGAGGGCTGAACACTGAAGCTTTCTTT

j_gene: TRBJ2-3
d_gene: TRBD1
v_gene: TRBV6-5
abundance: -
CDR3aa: CASSYPTGGTDTQYF
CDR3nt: TGTGCCAGCAGTTACCCGACAGGGGGCACAGATACGCAGTATTTT

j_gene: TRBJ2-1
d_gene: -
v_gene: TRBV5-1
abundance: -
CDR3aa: CASSSGVYNEQFF
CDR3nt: TGCGCCAGCAGCTCAGGGGTTTACAATGAGCAGTTCTTC

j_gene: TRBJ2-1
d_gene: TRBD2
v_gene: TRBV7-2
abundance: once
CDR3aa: CASSLQFLAGNEQFF
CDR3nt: TGTGCCAGCAGCTTACAGTTCCTAGCGGGGAATGAGCAGTTCTTC

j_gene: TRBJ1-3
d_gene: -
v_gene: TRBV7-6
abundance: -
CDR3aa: CASSLSRMQFGNTIYF
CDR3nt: TGTGCCAGCAGCTTATCTCGCATGCAGTTTGGAAACACCATATATTTT

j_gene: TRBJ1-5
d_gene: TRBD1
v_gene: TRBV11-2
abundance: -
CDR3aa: CASSQGARQPQHF
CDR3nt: TGTGCCAGCAGCCAGGGGGCGAGGCAGCCCCAGCATTTT

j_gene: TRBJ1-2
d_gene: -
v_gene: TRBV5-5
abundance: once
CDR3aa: CASSFRVGAVTF
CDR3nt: TGTGCCAGCAGCTTTCGTGTAGGGGCTGTCACCTTC

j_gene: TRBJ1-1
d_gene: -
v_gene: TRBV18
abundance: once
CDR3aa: CASSPQKNTEAFF
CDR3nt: TGTGCCAGCTCACCTCAGAAGAACACTGAAGCTTTCTTT

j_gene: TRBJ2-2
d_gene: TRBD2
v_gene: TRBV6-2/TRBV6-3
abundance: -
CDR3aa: CASSPGTSGRTGELFF
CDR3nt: TGTGCCAGCAGTCCCGGGACTAGCGGGCGCACCGGGGAGCTGTTTTTT

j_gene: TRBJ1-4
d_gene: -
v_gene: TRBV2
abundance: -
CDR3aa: CASSRAKEKLFF
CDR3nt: TGTGCCAGCAGTCGGGCTAAGGAAAAACTGTTTTTT

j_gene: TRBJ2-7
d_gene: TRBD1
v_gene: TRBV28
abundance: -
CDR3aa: CASSAGQGGEQYF
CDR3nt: TGTGCCAGCAGTGCGGGACAGGGAGGGGAGCAGTACTTC

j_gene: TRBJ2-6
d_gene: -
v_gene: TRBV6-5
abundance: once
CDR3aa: CASSYGGDPGANVLTF
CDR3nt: TGTGCCAGCAGTTACGGAGGGGACCCTGGGGCCAACGTCCTGACTTTC

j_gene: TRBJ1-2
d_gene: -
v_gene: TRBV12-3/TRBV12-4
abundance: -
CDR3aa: CASSPYGYTF
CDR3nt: TGTGCCAGCAGCCCCTATGGCTACACCTTC

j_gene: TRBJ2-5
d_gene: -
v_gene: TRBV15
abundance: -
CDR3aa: CATSRESLIETQYF
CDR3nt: TGTGCCACCAGCAGAGAAAGCCTAATAGAGACCCAGTACTTC

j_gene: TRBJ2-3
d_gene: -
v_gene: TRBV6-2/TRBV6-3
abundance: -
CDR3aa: CASSYAQGPDTQYF
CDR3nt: TGTGCCAGCAGTTACGCGCAGGGGCCAGATACGCAGTATTTT

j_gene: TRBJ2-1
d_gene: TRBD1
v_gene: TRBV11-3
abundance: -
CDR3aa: CASSLDGTGQGNEQFF
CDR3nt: TGTGCCAGCAGCTTAGACGGGACAGGGCAGGGCAATGAGCAGTTCTTC

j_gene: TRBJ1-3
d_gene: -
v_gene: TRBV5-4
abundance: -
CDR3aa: CASSAGVRGSGNTIYF
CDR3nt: TGTGCCAGCAGCGCAGGGGTCCGGGGATCCGGAAACACCATATATTTT

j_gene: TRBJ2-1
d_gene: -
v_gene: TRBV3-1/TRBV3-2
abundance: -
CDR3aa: CASSQGPYSYNEQFF
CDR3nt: TGTGCCAGCAGCCAGGGACCTTACTCCTACAATGAGCAGTTCTTC

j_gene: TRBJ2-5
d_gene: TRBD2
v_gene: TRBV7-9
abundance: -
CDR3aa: CASSLLAGASETQYF
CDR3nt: TGTGCCAGCAGCTTACTAGCGGGGGCATCGGAGACCCAGTACTTC

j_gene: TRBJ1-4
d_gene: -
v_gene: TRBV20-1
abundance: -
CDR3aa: CSARDRSINEKLFF
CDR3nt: TGCAGTGCTCGTGACAGGTCCATAAATGAAAAACTGTTTTTT

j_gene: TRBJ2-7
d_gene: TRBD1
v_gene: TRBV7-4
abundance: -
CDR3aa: CASSWSDRAVHEQYF
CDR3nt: TGTGCCAGCAGCTGGTCGGACAGGGCGGTCCACGAGCAGTACTTC

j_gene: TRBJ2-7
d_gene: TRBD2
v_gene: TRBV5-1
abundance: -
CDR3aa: CASSLNPGREDEQYF
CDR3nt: TGCGCCAGCAGCCTTAATCCGGGACGGGAGGACGAGCAGTACTTC

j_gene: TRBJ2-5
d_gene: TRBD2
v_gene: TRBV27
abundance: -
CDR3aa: CASSLKRGVQETQYF
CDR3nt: TGTGCCAGCAGTTTAAAGCGGGGGGTCCAAGAGACCCAGTACTTC

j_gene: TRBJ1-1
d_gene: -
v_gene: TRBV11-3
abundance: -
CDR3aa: CASSPRRGDTEAFF
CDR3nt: TGTGCCAGCAGCCCCAGGAGAGGGGACACTGAAGCTTTCTTT

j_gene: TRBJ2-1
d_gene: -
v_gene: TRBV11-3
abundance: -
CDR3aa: CASSLGTPPGNEQFF
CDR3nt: TGTGCCAGCAGCTTAGGGACTCCTCCTGGCAATGAGCAGTTCTTC

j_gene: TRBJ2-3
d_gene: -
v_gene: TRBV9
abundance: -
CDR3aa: CASSADRDTDTQYF
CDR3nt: TGTGCCAGCAGCGCCGACCGGGACACAGATACGCAGTATTTT